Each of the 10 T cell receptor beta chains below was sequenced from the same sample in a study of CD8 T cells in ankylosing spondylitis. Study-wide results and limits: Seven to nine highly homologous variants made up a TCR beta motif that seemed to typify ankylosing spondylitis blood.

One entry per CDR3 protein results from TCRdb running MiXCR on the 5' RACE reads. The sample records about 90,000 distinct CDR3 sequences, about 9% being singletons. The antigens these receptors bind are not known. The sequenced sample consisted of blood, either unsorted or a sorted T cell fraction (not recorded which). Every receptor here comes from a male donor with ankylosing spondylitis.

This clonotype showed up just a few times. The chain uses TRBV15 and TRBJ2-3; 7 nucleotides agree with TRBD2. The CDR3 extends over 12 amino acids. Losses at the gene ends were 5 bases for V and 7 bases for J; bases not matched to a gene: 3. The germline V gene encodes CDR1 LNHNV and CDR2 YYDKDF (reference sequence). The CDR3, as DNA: TGTGCCACCAGCCCGGGAGGCCATACGCAGTATTTT. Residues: CATSPGGHTQYF.

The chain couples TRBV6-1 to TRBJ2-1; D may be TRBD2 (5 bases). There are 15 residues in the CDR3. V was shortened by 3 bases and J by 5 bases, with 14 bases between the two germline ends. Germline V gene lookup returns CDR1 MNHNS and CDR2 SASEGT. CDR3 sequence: CASSDWLAVHNEQFF. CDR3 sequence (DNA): TGTGCCAGCAGTGACTGGCTAGCCGTGCACAATGAGCAGTTCTTC.

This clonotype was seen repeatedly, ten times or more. CDR3 nucleotides: TGTGCCAGCAGCCTTAGCCCAGGGAGCTCCTACAATGAGCAGTTCTTC. Translation: CASSLSPGSSYNEQFF. This chain joins TRBV3-1 and TRBJ2-1, with D possibly called TRBD1 or TRBD2 (5 bases each). V dropped 4 bases and J dropped 0 bases, with 13 bases sitting between them. The CDR3 is 16 amino acids. CDR1 and CDR2 from the germline V gene are LGHDT and YNNKEL (reference sequence).

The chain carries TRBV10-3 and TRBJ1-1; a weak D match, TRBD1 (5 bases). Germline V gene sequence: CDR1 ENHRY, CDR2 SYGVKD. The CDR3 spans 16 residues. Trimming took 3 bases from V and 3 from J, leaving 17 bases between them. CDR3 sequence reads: CAISDNPGWVDTEAFF. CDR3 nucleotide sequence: TGTGCCATCAGTGACAATCCAGGGTGGGTTGACACTGAAGCTTTCTTT.

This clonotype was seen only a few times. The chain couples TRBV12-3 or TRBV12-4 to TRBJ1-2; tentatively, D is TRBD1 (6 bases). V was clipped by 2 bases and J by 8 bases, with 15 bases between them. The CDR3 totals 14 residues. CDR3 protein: CASSLPNRVGGYTF. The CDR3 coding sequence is TGTGCCAGCAGTTTACCCAACAGGGTAGGAGGCTACACCTTC.

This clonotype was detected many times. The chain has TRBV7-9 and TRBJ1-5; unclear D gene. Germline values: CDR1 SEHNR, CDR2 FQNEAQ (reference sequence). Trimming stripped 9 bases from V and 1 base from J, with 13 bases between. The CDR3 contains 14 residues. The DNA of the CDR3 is TGTGCCAGTGGCCCCACAGAAAGCAATCAGCCCCAGCATTTT. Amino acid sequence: CASGPTESNQPQHF.

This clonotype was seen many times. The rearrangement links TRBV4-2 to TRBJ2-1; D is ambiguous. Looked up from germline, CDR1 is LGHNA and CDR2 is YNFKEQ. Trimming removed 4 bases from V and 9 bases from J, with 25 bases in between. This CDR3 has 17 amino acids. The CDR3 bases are TGTGCCAGCAGCCCCCCGAAGTTTAACCTGGCGAAGTTTGAGCAGTTCTTC. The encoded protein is CASSPPKFNLAKFEQFF.

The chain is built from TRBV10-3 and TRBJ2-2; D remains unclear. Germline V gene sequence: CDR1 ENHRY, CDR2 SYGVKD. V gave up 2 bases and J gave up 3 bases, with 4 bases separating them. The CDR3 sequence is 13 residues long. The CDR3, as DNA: TGTGCCATCAGTGAGCATGACACCGGGGAGCTGTTTTTT. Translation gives CAISEHDTGELFF.

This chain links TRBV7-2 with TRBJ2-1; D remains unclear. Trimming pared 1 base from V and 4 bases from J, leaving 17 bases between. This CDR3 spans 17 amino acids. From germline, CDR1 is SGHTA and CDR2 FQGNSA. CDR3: CASSLVGWGTLYNEQFF. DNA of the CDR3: TGTGCCAGCAGCTTAGTTGGGTGGGGTACATTGTACAATGAGCAGTTCTTC.

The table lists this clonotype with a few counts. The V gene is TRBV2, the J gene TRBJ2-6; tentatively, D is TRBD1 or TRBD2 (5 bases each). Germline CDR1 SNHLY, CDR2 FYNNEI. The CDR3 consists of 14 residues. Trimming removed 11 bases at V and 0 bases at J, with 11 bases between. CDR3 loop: CARGVDSGANVLTF. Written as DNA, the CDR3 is TGTGCCCGAGGGGTGGACTCTGGGGCCAACGTCCTGACTTTC.